This passage covers 21 T cell receptor beta chains from one sample sequenced in a study of OX40 agonist ivuxolimab in advanced cancers. Receptor libraries were prepared by the immunoSEQ multiplex PCR assay. TCRdb mirrors the immuneACCESS table, restricted to in-frame sequences. Some clones are absent from its copies; in checked studies, under half trace to an unresolved V gene, and the reason for the others is unknown. The sample yields about 45,000 clones; about 88% were counted once. 1.1% of the sample is taken by the ten largest. Here the sequenced sample was CD4+ or CD8+ T cells sorted from blood, taken in a trial of the OX40 agonist ivuxolimab. Receptor source: an adult with an advanced solid tumor such as melanoma, head and neck, liver or kidney cancer.

The chain employs TRBV6-1 and TRBJ2-7; TRBD2 agrees at 10 bases. Germline trimming cut 8 bases from V and 3 bases from J; bases unmatched to any gene: 10. Germline loops: CDR1 MNHNS, CDR2 SASEGT. CDR3 length: 15 amino acids. The CDR3 DNA reads TGTGCCAGCTCTAGCGGGAGTACGACCGTCTACGAGCAGTACTTC. Translated: CASSSGSTTVYEQYF.

The chain couples TRBV7-9 to TRBJ2-1, with 7 bases fitting TRBD2. The CDR3 is 13 amino acids. CDR1 is SEHNR, CDR2 FQNEAQ, per germline (reference sequence). With V trimmed by 4 bases and J by 4 bases, 1 base remained unmatched. The CDR3 region has the DNA TGTGCCAGCAGCTCAGCGGGGTACAATGAGCAGTTCTTC. Translated, it gives CASSSAGYNEQFF.

This chain uses TRBV2 with TRBJ1-5; TRBD1 might be the D (5 bases). V was shortened by 3 bases and J by 4 bases, with 13 bases between the two germline ends. CDR1 SNHLY and CDR2 FYNNEI come from the germline V gene. CDR3 length equals 15 residues. The CDR3 spells CASSDEQVTNQPQHF. DNA of the CDR3: TGTGCCAGCAGTGACGAACAGGTTACTAATCAGCCCCAGCATTTT.

This sequence joins TRBV30 and TRBJ1-4; no definite D call. The length of the CDR3 is 12 residues. In germline, CDR1 is GTSNPN, CDR2 SVGIG (reference sequence). V was trimmed by 4 bases and J by 5 bases, leaving 8 bases between them. The CDR3 DNA reads as TGTGCCTGGAACCCGAGGAATGAAAAACTGTTTTTT. Encoded protein: CAWNPRNEKLFF.

The chain has TRBV29-1 and TRBJ2-7; 7 bases are shared with TRBD1. Germline V gene sequence: CDR1 SQVTM, CDR2 ANQGSEA. This CDR3 has 15 amino acids. The V gene end was trimmed by 4 bases and the J gene end by 2 bases; junction bases not matched to a gene: 11. In DNA, the CDR3 is TGCAGCGTTGTGGCCCCTGACAGGGCTACCTACGAGCAGTACTTC. Protein: CSVVAPDRATYEQYF.

The chain has TRBV7-2 and TRBJ2-1; TRBD1 matches 7 bases. CDR1 and CDR2 from the germline V gene are SGHTA and FQGNSA. J lost 4 bases, V lost 5 bases, and 11 bases had no gene match. This CDR3 has 16 residues. The CDR3 is CASSLSGTDTYNEQFF. Written as DNA, the CDR3 is TGTGCCAGCAGCCTATCCGGGACAGATACATACAATGAGCAGTTCTTC.

This chain links TRBV25-1 with TRBJ1-2; D is uncertain. The germline CDR1 and CDR2 sequences are MGHDK and SYGVNS. The CDR3 is 13 amino acids. The V gene lost 3 bases and the J gene lost 4 bases, with 9 bases spanning the gap. Written as DNA, the CDR3 is TGTGCCAGCAGTGAGGGTCAGAGCTATGGCTACACCTTC. Amino acid sequence: CASSEGQSYGYTF.

This clone has more than one count but fewer than ten. The rearrangement links TRBV7-2 to TRBJ2-3; the match to TRBD2 covers 12 bases. The CDR3 loop spans 15 amino acids. The germline gives CDR1 SGHTA, CDR2 FQGNSA. The J segment lost 6 bases and the V segment lost 4 bases, leaving 5 bases of the junction unmatched. The CDR3 here is CASSSLAGGSDTQYF. DNA of the CDR3: TGTGCCAGCAGCTCCCTAGCGGGAGGGTCGGATACGCAGTATTTT.

A few counts support this clone. A read error may produce the germline difference seen at one junction end. The genes are TRBV7-7 and TRBJ1-3; D unresolved. In germline, CDR1 is SSHAT, CDR2 FNYEAQ (reference sequence). The CDR3 runs to 13 residues. CDR3 sequence (DNA): TGTGCTAGCAGCTCAGCTTTTGGAAACACCATATATTTT. It codes for CASSSAFGNTIYF.

The CDR3 protein is CASSIKWSSFSNQPQHF. Written as DNA, the CDR3 is TGTGCCAGTAGTATAAAATGGAGCAGCTTTAGCAATCAGCCCCAGCATTTT. The V gene is TRBV19, the J gene TRBJ1-5; D is uncertain. This CDR3 comprises 17 residues. Germline V gene lookup returns CDR1 LNHDA and CDR2 SQIVND (reference sequence). Trimming shortened V by 2 bases and J by 0 bases, and 14 bases separated the two germline ends.

This chain uses TRBV30 with TRBJ1-3; D remains ambiguous. V was clipped by 2 bases and J by 4 bases, with 6 bases between them. This CDR3 has 12 residues. Germline assignment: CDR1 GTSNPN and CDR2 SVGIG (reference sequence). The DNA for the CDR3 is TGTGCCTGGAGTCCTGGGGGAAACACCATATATTTT. It codes for CAWSPGGNTIYF.

CDR3 amino acids: CASSFERGYEQYF. DNA for the CDR3: TGTGCCAGCAGTTTTGAGCGGGGATACGAGCAGTACTTC. This rearrangement joins TRBV27 to TRBJ2-5; 7 bases fit TRBD2. Judging by the DNA end, TRBJ2-7 fits better; the J call may be wrong. Per the germline V gene, CDR1 is MNHEY and CDR2 is SMNVEV (reference sequence). The CDR3 covers 13 residues.

The J gene is TRBJ2-3, the V gene TRBV28; D is uncertain. CDR1 is MDHEN and CDR2 is SYDVKM in the germline V gene. Trimming left V 5 bases short and J 0 bases short, with 15 bases between. This CDR3 contains 16 residues. The CDR3 spells CASSTRPEYSTDTQYF. CDR3 coding DNA: TGTGCCAGCAGTACCCGACCCGAATATAGCACAGATACGCAGTATTTT.

This clone appeared a few times. The chain is built from TRBV30 and TRBJ2-1; 7 nucleotides match TRBD1. With 7 bases clipped from V and 0 bases from J, the junction kept 6 bases outside the gene matches. Germline CDR1 and CDR2: GTSNPN and SVGIG (reference sequence). The CDR3 is 14 amino acids. The CDR3 bases are TGTGCCTTCCTTCGACAGGGCTCCTACAATGAGCAGTTCTTC. Protein product: CAFLRQGSYNEQFF.

The chain carries TRBV11-2 and TRBJ2-7; TRBD2 aligns across 10 bases. The V gene's germline CDR1 is SGHAT and CDR2 FQNNGV. V lost 5 bases to trimming and J lost 5 bases; unmatched junction nucleotides: 6. The CDR3 is made up of 14 amino acids. The CDR3 protein is CASSMTSGLDEQYF. CDR3 coding DNA: TGTGCCAGCAGCATGACTAGCGGGTTAGACGAGCAGTACTTC. Full variable domain (rest looked up from reference TRBV11-2 and TRBJ2-7): EAGVAQSPRYKIIEKRQSVAFWCNPISGHATLYWYQQILGQGPKLLIQFQNNGVVDDSQLPKDRFSAERLKGVDSTLKIQPAKLEDSAVYLCASSMTSGLDEQYFGPGTRLTVT.

V gene TRBV28 combines with J gene TRBJ1-2; no clear D gene. The CDR3 sequence is 11 residues long. Trimming shortened V by 4 bases and J by 14 bases, and 14 bases separated the two germline ends. In germline, CDR1 is MDHEN, CDR2 SYDVKM. The chain's CDR3 is CASSSSVRETF. The CDR3 nucleotides read TGTGCCAGCAGTTCGTCGGTTAGGGAGACCTTC.

The chain recombines TRBV19 with TRBJ1-1; no clear D gene. The CDR3 has 15 amino acids. The germline V gene has CDR1 LNHDA and CDR2 SQIVND (reference sequence). Trimming took 5 bases from V and 1 from J, leaving 14 bases between them. CDR3 DNA: TGTGCCAGTAGTTTCGATGAGGGTACGAACACTGAAGCTTTCTTT. Translating gives CASSFDEGTNTEAFF.

The J gene is TRBJ1-2, the V gene TRBV28, with D possibly matching TRBD1 (5 bases). The CDR3 has 13 amino acids. CDR1 and CDR2 (germline): MDHEN, SYDVKM. V lost 8 bases to trimming and J lost 8 bases, with 18 bases between them. The chain's CDR3 is CASLVGRAGGYTF. In DNA form, the CDR3 reads TGTGCCAGCCTTGTGGGCAGGGCGGGAGGCTACACCTTC.

This clone has a single count. The chain couples TRBV7-3 to TRBJ2-3, with 8 bases fitting TRBD2. V dropped 5 bases and J dropped 3; count of bases not matched to a gene: 7. Germline CDR1 and CDR2: SGHTA and FQGTGA. The CDR3 is 15 residues long. The CDR3 protein is CASSARTSPTDTQYF. As DNA, the CDR3 is TGTGCCAGCAGCGCGAGGACTAGCCCGACAGATACGCAGTATTTT.

This chain uses TRBV4-1 with TRBJ2-7; the D is unclear. V was clipped by 0 bases and J by 0 bases, with 6 bases between them. In germline, CDR1 is MGHRA, CDR2 YSYEKL. The CDR3 covers 14 residues. The CDR3 region is CASSQDPRSYEQYF. In DNA form, the CDR3 reads TGCGCCAGCAGCCAAGACCCCCGCTCCTACGAGCAGTACTTC.

V gene TRBV6-5 combines with J gene TRBJ2-7, with a possible D match to TRBD2 (5 bases). This CDR3 region has 14 residues. Per germline, CDR1 MNHEY and CDR2 SVGAGI. The V gene lost 0 bases and the J gene lost 4 bases, with 10 bases spanning the gap. In nucleotides, the CDR3 is TGTGCCAGCAGTTACTCCCTTGAGGGTTACGAGCAGTACTTC. It codes for CASSYSLEGYEQYF.